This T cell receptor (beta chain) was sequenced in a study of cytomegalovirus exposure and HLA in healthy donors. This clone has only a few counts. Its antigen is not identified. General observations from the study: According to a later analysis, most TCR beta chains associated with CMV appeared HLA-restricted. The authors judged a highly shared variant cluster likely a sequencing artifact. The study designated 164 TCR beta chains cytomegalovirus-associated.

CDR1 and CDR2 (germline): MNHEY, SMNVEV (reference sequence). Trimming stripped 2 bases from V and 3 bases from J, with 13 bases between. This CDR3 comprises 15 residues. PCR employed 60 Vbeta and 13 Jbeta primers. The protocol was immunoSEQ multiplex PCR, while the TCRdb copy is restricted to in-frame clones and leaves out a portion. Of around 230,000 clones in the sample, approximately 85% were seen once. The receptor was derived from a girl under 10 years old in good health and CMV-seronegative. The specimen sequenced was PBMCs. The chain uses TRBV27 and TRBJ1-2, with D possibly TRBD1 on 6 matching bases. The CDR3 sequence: CASSLSIGGDYGYTF. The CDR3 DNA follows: TGTGCCAGCAGTTTAAGTATAGGGGGGGACTATGGCTACACCTTC.